The 3 T cell receptor beta chains below were found in one sample sequenced in a study of cytotoxic CD8 clonotypes in ibrutinib-treated CLL. Assay: immunoSEQ multiplex PCR; the TCRdb copy retains only in-frame clones and omits some. The sample shows 250,000 to 350,000 clones, around 77% of them seen only once. The starting material was PBMCs, obtained at disease progression, from a patient treated with ibrutinib. The receptors were sampled from a human donor with chronic lymphocytic leukemia.

The chain links TRBV2 to TRBJ2-6; possibly TRBD1 for D (6 bases). Germline CDR1 reads SNHLY; CDR2 reads FYNNEI. Trimming left V 7 bases short and J 0 bases short, with 19 bases between. The CDR3 runs 18 residues. Here the CDR3 reads CASTTPGLGGSGANVLTF. The CDR3 DNA is TGTGCCAGCACCACTCCGGGCCTAGGGGGCTCTGGGGCCAACGTCCTGACTTTC.

In its sample, this clone was seen once. The chain employs TRBV7-3 and TRBJ1-1; 9 nucleotides agree with TRBD1. The J segment lost 1 base and the V segment lost 5 bases, leaving 2 bases of the junction unmatched. The V gene's germline CDR1 is SGHTA and CDR2 FQGTGA. This CDR3 spans 14 amino acids. The CDR3 sequence: CASSKDRGNTEAFF. For the CDR3, the DNA is TGTGCCAGCAGCAAGGACAGGGGGAACACTGAAGCTTTCTTT.

V gene TRBV2 combines with J gene TRBJ2-2; 10 bases map to TRBD1. Unmatched junction bases numbered 8, after V lost 6 bases and J lost 4 bases. The CDR3 runs to 16 residues. CDR1 and CDR2 from the germline V gene are SNHLY and FYNNEI. The CDR3 sequence: CASRDRGLWGTGELFF. As DNA, the CDR3 is TGTGCCAGCAGAGACAGGGGGCTATGGGGCACCGGGGAGCTGTTTTTT.